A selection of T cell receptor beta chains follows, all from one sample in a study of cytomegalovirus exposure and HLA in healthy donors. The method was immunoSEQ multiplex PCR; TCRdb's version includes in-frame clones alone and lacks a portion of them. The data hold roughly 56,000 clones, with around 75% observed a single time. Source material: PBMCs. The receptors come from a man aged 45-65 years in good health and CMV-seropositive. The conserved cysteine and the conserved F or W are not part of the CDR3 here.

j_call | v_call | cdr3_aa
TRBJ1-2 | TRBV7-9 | ASSLLMGSQILYT
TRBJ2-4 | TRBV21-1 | ASTKASGGYIRAKNIQY
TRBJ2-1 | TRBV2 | ASSEMAGLYNEQF
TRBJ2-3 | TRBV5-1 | ASSSSPGAAGDTQY
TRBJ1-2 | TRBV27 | ASSLSVSTANYGST
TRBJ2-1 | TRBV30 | AWSADPRGEQF
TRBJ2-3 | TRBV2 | ASKSRQGSSTDTQY
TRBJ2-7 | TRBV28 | ATSDRERDTTKQY
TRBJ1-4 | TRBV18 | ASSSAATTNEKLF
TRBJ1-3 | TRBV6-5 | ASSALGRGNTIY
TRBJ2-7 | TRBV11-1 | ASSETRDTYYEQY
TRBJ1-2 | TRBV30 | AWTVKTAVFYGYT
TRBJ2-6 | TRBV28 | ASSLDSPRANVLT
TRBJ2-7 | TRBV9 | ASSRTGGAHEQY
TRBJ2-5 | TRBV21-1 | ASSIPGQGCETQY
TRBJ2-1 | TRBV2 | ASMGVSGRNEQF
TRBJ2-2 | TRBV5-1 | ASSYGGGPTGELF
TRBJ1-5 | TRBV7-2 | ASSARQASMRPQH
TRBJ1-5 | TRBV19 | ASSMDLEVRPQH
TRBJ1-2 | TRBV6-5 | ASSAEPGAHGYT
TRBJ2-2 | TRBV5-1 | ASSLVGGVNTGELF
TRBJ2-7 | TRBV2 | ASSERRRYEQY
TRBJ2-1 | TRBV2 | VGGSRDEQF
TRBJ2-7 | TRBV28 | ASSFPASGLTYEQY
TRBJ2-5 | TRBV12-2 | ASRPSLDGGSGTQY
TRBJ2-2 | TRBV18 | ASSPRDTYTGELF
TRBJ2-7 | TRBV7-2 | ASSLAGGVGYEQY
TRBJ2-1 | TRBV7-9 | ASSLAWGLGGEQF
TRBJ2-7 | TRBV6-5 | ASSGGLLTYEQY
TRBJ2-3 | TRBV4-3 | ASSPLAGGPGKSQY
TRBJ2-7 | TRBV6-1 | ASKRTGSIQYEQY
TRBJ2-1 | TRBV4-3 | ATSQAMIVIIYNEQF
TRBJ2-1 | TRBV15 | ATSRLAGLDNEQF
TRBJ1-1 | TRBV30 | AWSPGTGRYTEAF
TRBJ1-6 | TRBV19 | ASSAALDRRNSPLH
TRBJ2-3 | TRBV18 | ASSSARRTSTDTQY
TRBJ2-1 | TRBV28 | ASSLGGSSYNEQF